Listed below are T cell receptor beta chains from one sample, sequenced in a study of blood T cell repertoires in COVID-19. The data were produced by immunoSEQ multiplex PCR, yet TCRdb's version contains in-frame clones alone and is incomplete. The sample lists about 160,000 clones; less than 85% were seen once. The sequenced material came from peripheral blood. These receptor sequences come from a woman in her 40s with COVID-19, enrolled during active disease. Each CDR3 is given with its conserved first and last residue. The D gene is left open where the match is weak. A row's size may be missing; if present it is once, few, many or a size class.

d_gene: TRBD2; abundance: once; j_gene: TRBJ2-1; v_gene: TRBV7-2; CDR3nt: TGTGCCAGCAGCTTGCCGGGAGGGGGGCCTCAGTTCTTC; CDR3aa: CASSLPGGGPQFF
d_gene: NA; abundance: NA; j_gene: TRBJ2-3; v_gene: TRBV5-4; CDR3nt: TGTGCCAGCAGCTTGGCGGACCTAGCTTCAGATACGCAGTATTTT; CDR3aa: CASSLADLASDTQYF
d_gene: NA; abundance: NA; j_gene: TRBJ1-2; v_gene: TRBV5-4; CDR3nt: TGTGCCAGCAGACGGGCGGGGGGCGCTTATGGCTACACCTTC; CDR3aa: CASRRAGGAYGYTF
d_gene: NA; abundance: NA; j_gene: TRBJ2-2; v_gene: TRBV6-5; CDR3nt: TGTGCCAGCAGTTATCAGGCTATCTCCGGGGAGCTGTTTTTT; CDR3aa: CASSYQAISGELFF
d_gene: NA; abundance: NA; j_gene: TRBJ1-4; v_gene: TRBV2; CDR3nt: TGTGCCAGCACTCAGGGGAATGAAAAACTGTTTTTT; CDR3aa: CASTQGNEKLFF
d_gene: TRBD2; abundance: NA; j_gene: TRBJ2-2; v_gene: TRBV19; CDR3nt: TGTGCCAGTAGTATCGGGGGGTTGGGGAGCCCCGGGGAGCTGTTTTTT; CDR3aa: CASSIGGLGSPGELFF
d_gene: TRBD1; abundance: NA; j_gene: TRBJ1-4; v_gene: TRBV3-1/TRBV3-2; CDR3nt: TGTGCCAGCAGCCAGGTACAGGGGACTAATGAAAAACTGTTTTTT; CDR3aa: CASSQVQGTNEKLFF
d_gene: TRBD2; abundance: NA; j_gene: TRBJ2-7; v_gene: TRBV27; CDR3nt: TGTGCCAGCAGTTTACCTAGCGGTAGCTCCTACGAGCAGTACTTC; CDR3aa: CASSLPSGSSYEQYF
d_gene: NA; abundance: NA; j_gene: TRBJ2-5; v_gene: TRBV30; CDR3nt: TGTGCCTGGAGTCCGGAGGGATTAGGGACCCAGTACTTC; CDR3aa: CAWSPEGLGTQYF
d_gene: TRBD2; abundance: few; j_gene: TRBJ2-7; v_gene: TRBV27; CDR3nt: TGTGCCAGCAGTGGAGCCGGGACTAGCGGGAGGGGGAGCTCCTACGAGCAGTACTTC; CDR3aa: CASSGAGTSGRGSSYEQYF
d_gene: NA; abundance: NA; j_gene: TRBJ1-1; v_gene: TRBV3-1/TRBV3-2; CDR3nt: TGTGCCAGCAGCCAAGCCCTCAGGGGAACTGAAGCTTTCTTT; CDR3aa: CASSQALRGTEAFF
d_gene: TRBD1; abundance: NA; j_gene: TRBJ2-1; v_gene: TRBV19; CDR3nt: TGTGCCAGTAGCTGGGGACAGGGCCAAATCTCGGAGCAGTTCTTC; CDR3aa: CASSWGQGQISEQFF
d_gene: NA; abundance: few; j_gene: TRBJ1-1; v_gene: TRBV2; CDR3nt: TGTGCCAGCAGTGGGAGAATTGAAGCTTTCTTT; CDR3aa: CASSGRIEAFF
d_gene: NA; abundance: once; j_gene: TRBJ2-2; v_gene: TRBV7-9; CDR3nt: TGTGCCAGCAGCTTCGGGGGGAACACCGGGGAGCTGTTTTTT; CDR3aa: CASSFGGNTGELFF
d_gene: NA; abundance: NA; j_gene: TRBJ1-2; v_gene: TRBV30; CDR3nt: TGTGCCTGGAGTCCCCGGGAGGGGTCTGGCTACACCTTC; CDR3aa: CAWSPREGSGYTF
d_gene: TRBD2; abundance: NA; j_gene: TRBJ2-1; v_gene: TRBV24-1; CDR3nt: TGTGCCACCAGTGATTCACTAGCGGACGCATACAATGAGCAGTTCTTC; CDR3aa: CATSDSLADAYNEQFF
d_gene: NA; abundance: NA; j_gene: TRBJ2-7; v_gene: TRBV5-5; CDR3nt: TGTGCCAGCAGCTTACCGGACGGAGGGCTCTACGAGCAGTACTTC; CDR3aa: CASSLPDGGLYEQYF
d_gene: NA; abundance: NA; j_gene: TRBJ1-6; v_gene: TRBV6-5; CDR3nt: TGTGCCAGCAGACTCGCAGGGATCTCTTCACCCCTCCACTTT; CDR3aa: CASRLAGISSPLHF
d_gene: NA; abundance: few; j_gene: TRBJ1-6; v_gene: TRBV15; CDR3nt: TGTGCCACCAGCAGAGGGTTCGCGGGGGATTCACCCCTCCACTTT; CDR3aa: CATSRGFAGDSPLHF
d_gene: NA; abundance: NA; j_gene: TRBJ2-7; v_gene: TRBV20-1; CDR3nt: TGCAGTGCCACCCCCGGGTGGGAGCAGTACTTC; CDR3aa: CSATPGWEQYF
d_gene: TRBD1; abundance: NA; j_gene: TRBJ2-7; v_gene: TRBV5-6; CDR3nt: TGTGCCAGCAGCACCGACAGGGAAAGAAGGGAGCAGTACTTC; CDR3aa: CASSTDRERREQYF
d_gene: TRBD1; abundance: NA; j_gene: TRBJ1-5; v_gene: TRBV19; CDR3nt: TGTGCCAGTAGTGGGGACAGGGGGCCTCAGCCCCAGCATTTT; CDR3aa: CASSGDRGPQPQHF
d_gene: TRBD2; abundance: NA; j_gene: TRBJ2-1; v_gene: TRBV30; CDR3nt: TGTGCCTGGAGAGGAGGGACTAGCGGCTACAATGAGCAGTTCTTC; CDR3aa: CAWRGGTSGYNEQFF
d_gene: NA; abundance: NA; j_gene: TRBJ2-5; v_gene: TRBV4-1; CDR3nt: TGCGCCAGCAAGAGCAGGGGCGAAGAGACCCAGTACTTC; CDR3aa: CASKSRGEETQYF
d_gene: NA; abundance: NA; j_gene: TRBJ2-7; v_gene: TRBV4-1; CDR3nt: TGCGCCAGCAGCCTCCGAGGGTCAGGGGGGTACGAGCAGTACTTC; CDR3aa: CASSLRGSGGYEQYF
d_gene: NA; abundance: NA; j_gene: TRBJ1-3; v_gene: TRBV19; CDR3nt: TGTGCCAGTAGTCAAGGGAGTGGTGGAAACACCATATATTTT; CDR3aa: CASSQGSGGNTIYF
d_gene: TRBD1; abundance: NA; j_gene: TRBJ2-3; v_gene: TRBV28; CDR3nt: TGTGCCAGTAAAGGGACAGGGGGCGGGTATACGCAGTATTTT; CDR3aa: CASKGTGGGYTQYF
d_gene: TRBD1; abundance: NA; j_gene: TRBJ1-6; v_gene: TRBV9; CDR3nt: TGTGCCAGCAGCGCCGGCGAGGGGGACAGGATCCATTCACCCCTCCACTTT; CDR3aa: CASSAGEGDRIHSPLHF
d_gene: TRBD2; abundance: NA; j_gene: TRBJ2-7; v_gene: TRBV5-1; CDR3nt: TGCGCCAGCAGCTTGGAGGTAGCGGGACACGAGCAGTACTTC; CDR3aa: CASSLEVAGHEQYF
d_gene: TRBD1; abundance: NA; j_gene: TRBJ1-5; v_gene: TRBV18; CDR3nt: TGTGCCAGCTCTCCCCCCGGGACAGGGGCCAGCAATCAGCCCCAGCATTTT; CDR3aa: CASSPPGTGASNQPQHF
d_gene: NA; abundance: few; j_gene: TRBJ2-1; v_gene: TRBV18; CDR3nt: TGTGCCAGCTCACTATCGACTAGATCAGGTGAGCAGTTCTTC; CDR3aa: CASSLSTRSGEQFF
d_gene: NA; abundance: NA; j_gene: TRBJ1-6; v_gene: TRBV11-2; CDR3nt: TGTGCCAGCAGCTTAGGTGGCAACCCGAGGCCACCCCTCCACTTT; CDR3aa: CASSLGGNPRPPLHF
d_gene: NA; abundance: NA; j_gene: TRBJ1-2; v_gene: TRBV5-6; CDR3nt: TGTGCCAGCAGCTTGGGGCCAGGACTTCGTCGTGGCTACACCTTC; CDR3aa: CASSLGPGLRRGYTF
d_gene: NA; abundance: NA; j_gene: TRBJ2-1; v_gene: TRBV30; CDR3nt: TGTGCCTGGAGTGTTGGCCAGATACGATACAATGAGCAGTTCTTC; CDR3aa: CAWSVGQIRYNEQFF
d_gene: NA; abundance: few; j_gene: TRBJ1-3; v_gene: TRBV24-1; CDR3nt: TGTGCCACCAGTGATTTGAGGACACTCGGAAACACCATATATTTT; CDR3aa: CATSDLRTLGNTIYF
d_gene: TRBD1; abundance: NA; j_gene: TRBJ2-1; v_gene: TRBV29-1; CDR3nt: TGCAGCGTGGCTACAGGGGGAGCTGGTAATGAGCAGTTCTTC; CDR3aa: CSVATGGAGNEQFF
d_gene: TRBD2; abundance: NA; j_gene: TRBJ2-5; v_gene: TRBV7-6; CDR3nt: TGTGCCAGCAGCCCTTCAGCGGGAGTAGGGACCCAGTACTTC; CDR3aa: CASSPSAGVGTQYF
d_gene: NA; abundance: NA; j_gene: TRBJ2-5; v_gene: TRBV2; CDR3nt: TGTGCCAGCATGGGCAGCCAAGAGACCCAGTACTTC; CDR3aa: CASMGSQETQYF
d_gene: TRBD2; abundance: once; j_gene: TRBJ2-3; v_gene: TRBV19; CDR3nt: TGTGCCAGTAGTACGGACATAGCGGGGGCCTCGTTGGATACGCAGTATTTT; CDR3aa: CASSTDIAGASLDTQYF
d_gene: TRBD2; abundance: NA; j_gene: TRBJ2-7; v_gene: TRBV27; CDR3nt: TGTGCCAGCAGATCACCGTCTAGCGGGAGCCACGAGCAGTACTTC; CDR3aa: CASRSPSSGSHEQYF
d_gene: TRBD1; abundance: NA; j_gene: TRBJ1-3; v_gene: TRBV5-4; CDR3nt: TGTGCCAGCAGTTCGCCCGGGACAGACTCTGGAAACACCATATATTTT; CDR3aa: CASSSPGTDSGNTIYF
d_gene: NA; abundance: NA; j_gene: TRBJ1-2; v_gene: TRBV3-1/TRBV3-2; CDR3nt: TGTGCCAGCAGCCAAGATCTAGCTACAGTCTATGGCTACACCTTC; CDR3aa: CASSQDLATVYGYTF
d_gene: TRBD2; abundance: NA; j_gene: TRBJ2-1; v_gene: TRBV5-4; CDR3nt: TGTGCCAGCAGCCGATTGGGACTAGAGGGGGACAATGAGCAGTTCTTC; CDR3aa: CASSRLGLEGDNEQFF
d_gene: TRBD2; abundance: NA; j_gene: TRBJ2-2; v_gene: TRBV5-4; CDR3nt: TGTGCCAGCAGCTTGAGACTAGCGGGGATGGACGGGGAGCTGTTTTTT; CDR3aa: CASSLRLAGMDGELFF
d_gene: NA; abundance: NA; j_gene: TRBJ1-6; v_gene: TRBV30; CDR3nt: TGTGCCTGGAGTGTACTCGGCGGGACGAGAGACTCACCCCTCCACTTT; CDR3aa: CAWSVLGGTRDSPLHF
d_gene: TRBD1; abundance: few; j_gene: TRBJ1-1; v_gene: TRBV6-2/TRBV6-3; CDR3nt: TGTGCCAGCAGTCGCCGGTGGACAGGCCGGAACACTGAAGCTTTCTTT; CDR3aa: CASSRRWTGRNTEAFF
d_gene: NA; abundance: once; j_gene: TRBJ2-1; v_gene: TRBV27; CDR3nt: TGTGCCAGCAGTTTATCCTCCTTCAGACTAGGGCCCTACAATGAGCAGTTCTTC; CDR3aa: CASSLSSFRLGPYNEQFF